Presented here are 26 T cell receptor beta chains from one specimen sequenced in a study of T cell repertoires in cytomegalovirus infection (dated by TCRdb to about 2019). These TCRs' antigens remain unknown. Sequenced using an Illumina HiSeq 1500. TCRdb took the public reads, trimmed them with fastp at Q25, ran MiXCR for clone calling and kept in-frame beta chains. Duplicate CDR3 protein sequences are folded into a single record with the most common DNA and genes. The sample yields about a million distinct CDR3 sequences; around 32% were counted once. Roughly 13% of the sample lies in the top ten. Per the publication, the treatment or condition label means: in vitro stimulation with specific CMV peptide epitopes to enrich CMV-specific T cells. The source material was cultured CD8+ T cells from PBMCs, sampled from culture after CMV antigen stimulation. Receptors originate from a human donor in good health (CMV status not recorded). Some clones in this sample may be carry-over from other donors' samples.

The V call is TRBV19, the J call TRBJ1-1, with a possible D match to TRBD1 (6 bases). Trimming removed 8 bases from V and 11 bases from J, with 18 bases in between. Germline CDR1 and CDR2: LNHDA and SQIVND (reference sequence). CDR3 length: 12 amino acids. The CDR3 here is CASSIGQSGAFF. The CDR3 region has the DNA TGTGCCAGTTCAATCGGACAGTCTGGGGCTTTCTTT. The full variable domain, its missing parts supplied by reference TRBV19 and TRBJ1-1, is DGGITQSPKYLFRKEGQNVTLSCEQNLNHDAMYWYRQDPGQGLRLIYYSQIVNDFQKGDIAEGYSVSREKKESFPLTVTSAQKNPTAFYLCASSIGQSGAFFGQGTRLTVV.

This clonotype was observed a few times. This sequence joins TRBV27 and TRBJ1-1; D is uncertain. There are 13 residues in the CDR3. Trimming removed 3 bases at V and 8 bases at J, with 13 bases between. Per the germline V gene, CDR1 is MNHEY and CDR2 is SMNVEV (reference sequence). Here the CDR3 reads CASSFRPPNEAFF. As DNA, the CDR3 is TGTGCCAGCAGTTTCCGACCCCCGAACGAAGCTTTCTTT.

This clonotype has ten or more counts. The chain carries TRBV7-9 and TRBJ1-2; D may be TRBD1 (6 bases). With 2 bases removed from V and 4 bases from J, the gap between germline ends came to 11 bases. Germline assignment: CDR1 SEHNR and CDR2 FQNEAQ (reference sequence). This CDR3 has 14 amino acids. DNA for the CDR3: TGTGCCAGCAGCTTAAACAGGGAACTCTATGGCTACACCTTC. As protein: CASSLNRELYGYTF.

V is TRBV10-3 and J is TRBJ1-2; D uncertain. This CDR3 has 12 amino acids. Germline-derived CDR1 and CDR2 are ENHRY and SYGVKD. Trimming took 3 bases from V and 8 from J, leaving 10 bases between them. The CDR3 nucleotides read TGTGCCATCAGTGAAGGGAGCCTCGGCTACACCTTC. Protein product: CAISEGSLGYTF.

The chain has TRBV5-4 and TRBJ2-7; D is unclear. Germline CDR1 reads SGHNT; CDR2 reads YYREEE (reference sequence). V lost 0 bases and J 2 bases, leaving 12 bases between the germline ends. This CDR3 contains 15 residues. The CDR3 region has the DNA TGTGCCAGCAGCTTGGCCGCTGTCGGAACCTACGAGCAGTACTTC. Translated: CASSLAAVGTYEQYF.

This clonotype was detected ten times or more. The rearrangement links TRBV7-2 to TRBJ2-1; perhaps D is TRBD1 or TRBD2 (5 bases each). The CDR3 runs to 16 residues. Trimming removed 4 bases from V and 1 base from J, with 14 bases in between. CDR1 is SGHTA, CDR2 FQGNSA, per germline. The CDR3 DNA reads TGTGCCAGCAGCTCAACCAGTTGGGGGTCCTACAATGAGCAGTTCTTC. It specifies CASSSTSWGSYNEQFF.

The chain links TRBV11-1 to TRBJ2-1; 11 nucleotides match TRBD2. V dropped 2 bases and J dropped 3; count of bases not matched to a gene: 6. From germline, CDR1 is SGHAT and CDR2 FQDESV (reference sequence). This CDR3 region has 17 residues. The CDR3 region has the DNA TGTGCCAGCAGCTTAAGGGCTAGCGGGGGGTACTACAATGAGCAGTTCTTC. It encodes CASSLRASGGYYNEQFF.

This clonotype was picked up a small number of times. This chain joins TRBV11-2 and TRBJ2-1; 7 positions match TRBD1. V lost 5 bases, J lost 2 bases, and 9 bases stayed unmatched. The CDR3 is 16 residues long. Per the germline V gene, CDR1 is SGHAT and CDR2 is FQNNGV. This CDR3 is CASSKKTGVAYNEQFF. The DNA for the CDR3 is TGTGCCAGCAGCAAAAAAACAGGGGTTGCCTACAATGAGCAGTTCTTC.

This clonotype was seen a handful of times. V and J are TRBV6-2 or TRBV6-3 and TRBJ2-1; tentative D call: TRBD1 (6 bases). Germline loops: CDR1 MNHEY, CDR2 SVGEGT. Trimming removed 1 base at V and 5 bases at J, with 12 bases between. The CDR3 runs to 15 residues. The CDR3, as DNA: TGTGCCAGCAGTTACTACCTCGACAGGAACAATGAGCAGTTCTTC. Translation: CASSYYLDRNNEQFF.

This clonotype was found many times. The V and J genes are TRBV6-2 or TRBV6-3 and TRBJ2-3; possible D gene TRBD2, 5 bases. CDR1 is MNHEY, CDR2 SVGEGT, per germline. V dropped 2 bases and J dropped 0 bases, with 6 bases sitting between them. The CDR3 length is 14 residues. The CDR3 reads CASSYRTSTDTQYF. CDR3 DNA sequence: TGTGCCAGCAGTTACAGGACTAGCACAGATACGCAGTATTTT.

The V call is TRBV20-1, the J call TRBJ1-5, with D unresolved. The germline V and J ends were trimmed by 1 base and 0 bases, with 13 bases remaining between them. This CDR3 has 16 amino acids. Per germline, CDR1 DFQATT and CDR2 SNEGSKA (reference sequence). This CDR3 reads CSARGGGDYSNQPQHF. The DNA for the CDR3 is TGCAGTGCTAGAGGTGGCGGTGACTATAGCAATCAGCCCCAGCATTTT.

The rearrangement joins TRBV27 to TRBJ2-7, with 7 bases fitting TRBD2. This CDR3 contains 12 residues. V lost 3 bases and J lost 7; bases outside the gene matches: 3. The germline CDR1 and CDR2 sequences are MNHEY and SMNVEV (reference sequence). This chain's CDR3 is CASSFHGGEQYV. The CDR3 DNA sequence: TGTGCCAGCAGTTTTCACGGGGGGGAGCAGTACGTC.

This clonotype has at least ten counts. The gene calls are TRBV6-2 or TRBV6-3 and TRBJ2-2; D not certain. V shed 0 bases and J shed 4 bases, with 12 bases lying between them. The CDR3 has 16 amino acids. Germline V lookup: CDR1 MNHEY, CDR2 SVGEGT. The CDR3 region has the DNA TGTGCCAGCAGTTACTCTCCCCAGGACCTCACCGGGGAGCTGTTTTTT. Protein product: CASSYSPQDLTGELFF.

This clonotype has at least ten counts. The chain employs TRBV7-2 and TRBJ1-6; D gene ambiguous. The CDR3 length is 11 residues. The germline CDR1 and CDR2 sequences are SGHTA and FQGNSA. The V and J ends lost 6 bases and 14 bases respectively, with 11 bases between them. CDR3: CASSPGRALHF. CDR3 coding DNA: TGTGCCAGCAGTCCTGGTAGGGCCCTCCACTTT. Looking up the rest from reference TRBV7-2 and TRBJ1-6 gives the full variable domain: GAGVSQSPSNKVTEKGKDVELRCDPISGHTALYWYRQSLGQGLEFLIYFQGNSAPDKSGLPSDRFSAERTGGSVSTLTIQRTQQEDSAVYLCASSPGRALHFGNGTRLTVT.

The chain couples TRBV6-2 or TRBV6-3 to TRBJ2-5; 13 bases align to TRBD2. Unmatched junction bases numbered 5, after V lost 2 bases and J lost 5 bases. CDR1 is MNHEY, CDR2 SVGEGT, per germline. CDR3 size: 16 residues. CDR3 coding DNA: TGTGCCAGCAGTTACCTGGGACTAGCGGGGCTGGAGACCCAGTACTTC. It translates to CASSYLGLAGLETQYF.

This clonotype was picked up a small number of times. The CDR3 region has the DNA TGTGCCAGCCAAACCAGTGTCTCCGAGACCCAGTACTTC. Translating it yields CASQTSVSETQYF. This chain joins TRBV12-3 or TRBV12-4 and TRBJ2-5; D not resolved. The CDR3 is made up of 13 amino acids. V dropped 8 bases and J dropped 5 bases, with 15 bases sitting between them.

This clonotype has more than one count but fewer than ten. The chain carries TRBV29-1 and TRBJ2-1; TRBD1 aligns across 7 bases. The V segment lost 4 bases and the J segment 3 bases; nucleotides outside the gene matches: 3. The germline V gene has CDR1 SQVTM and CDR2 ANQGSEA. The CDR3 totals 13 residues. The CDR3 DNA sequence: TGCAGCGTTGGGGGACAGATCTACAATGAGCAGTTCTTC. Its protein product is CSVGGQIYNEQFF.

The chain combines TRBV7-9 with TRBJ1-2; D is unresolved. CDR3 size: 14 residues. Trimming took off 2 bases at V and 2 bases at J, with 9 bases between the two ends. Germline V gene lookup returns CDR1 SEHNR and CDR2 FQNEAQ (reference sequence). CDR3 sequence reads: CASSLTFRNYGYTF. In DNA, the CDR3 is TGTGCCAGCAGCTTAACCTTCAGAAACTATGGCTACACCTTC.

The chain carries TRBV6-2 or TRBV6-3 and TRBJ2-1; TRBD2 matches 13 bases. With V trimmed by 5 bases and J by 3 bases, 7 bases remained unmatched. The CDR3 sequence is 17 residues long. The germline V gene has CDR1 MNHEY and CDR2 SVGEGT. This CDR3 is CASSHGLAGDIYNEQFF. CDR3 nucleotide sequence: TGTGCCAGCAGTCACGGACTAGCGGGGGATATCTACAATGAGCAGTTCTTC.

The rearrangement joins TRBV29-1 to TRBJ1-1; tentatively, D is TRBD1 (5 bases). CDR1 SQVTM and CDR2 ANQGSEA come from the germline V gene. The CDR3 sequence is 17 residues long. V dropped 6 bases and J dropped 1 base, with 24 bases sitting between them. The CDR3 reads CSVPLGLPVTGNTEAFF. CDR3 nucleotides: TGCAGCGTGCCTCTGGGGCTTCCCGTGACGGGGAACACTGAAGCTTTCTTT.

V and J are TRBV27 and TRBJ1-5; 10 nucleotides align to TRBD1. With 5 bases clipped from V and 3 bases from J, the junction kept 7 bases outside the gene matches. Per germline, CDR1 MNHEY and CDR2 SMNVEV (reference sequence). The length of the CDR3 is 16 residues. CDR3 bases: TGTGCCAGCAGTCCGGGGACAGGGGATTACAATCAGCCCCAGCATTTT. Amino acids: CASSPGTGDYNQPQHF.

This chain joins TRBV4-1 and TRBJ1-5, with TRBD1 identical over 7 bases. The V gene's germline CDR1 is MGHRA and CDR2 YSYEKL. The length of the CDR3 is 16 residues. Losses at the gene ends were 2 bases for V and 4 bases for J; bases not matched to a gene: 8. The CDR3 DNA sequence: TGCGCCAGCAGCCAAAGTCACCGGGACAGAAATCAGCCCCAGCATTTT. Protein sequence: CASSQSHRDRNQPQHF.

The chain has TRBV4-3 and TRBJ2-1; 7 bases line up with TRBD1. CDR1 LGHNA and CDR2 YSLEER come from the germline V gene. The J segment lost 8 bases and the V segment lost 3 bases, leaving 7 bases of the junction unmatched. The CDR3 extends over 14 amino acids. CDR3 sequence: CASSQGQYRDEQFF. CDR3 DNA sequence: TGCGCCAGCAGCCAGGGACAGTATCGGGATGAGCAGTTCTTC.

This clonotype was observed a few times. The V call is TRBV9, the J call TRBJ1-2; 8 bases are shared with TRBD1. Germline lookup yields CDR1 SGDLS and CDR2 YYNGEE. V lost 0 bases to trimming and J lost 5 bases; unmatched junction nucleotides: 18. The CDR3 sequence is 19 residues long. CDR3 sequence (DNA): TGTGCCAGCAGCGTAGAGCCGGCAGGGGGCCAAATACCGCATTATGGCTACACCTTC. Residues: CASSVEPAGGQIPHYGYTF.

V gene TRBV7-4 combines with J gene TRBJ1-1; perhaps TRBD1 as D (5 bases). CDR3 length: 16 residues. Germline CDR1 SGHVT, CDR2 SQSDAQ. V was shortened by 4 bases and J by 3 bases, with 18 bases between the two germline ends. DNA for the CDR3: TGTGCCAGCAGCTACCCCGGAGAGGGGCGTTACACTGAAGCTTTCTTT. Translating gives CASSYPGEGRYTEAFF.

This clonotype came up a few times. The J gene is TRBJ2-1, the V gene TRBV28; 11 bases fit TRBD1. V trimming: 8 bases; J trimming: 6 bases; junction bases outside the gene matches: 12. The V gene's germline CDR1 is MDHEN and CDR2 SYDVKM. This CDR3 is 16 amino acids long. The CDR3 spells CASGYPGQGVVNEQFF. The CDR3 nucleotides are TGTGCCAGCGGGTACCCGGGACAGGGGGTTGTCAATGAGCAGTTCTTC.